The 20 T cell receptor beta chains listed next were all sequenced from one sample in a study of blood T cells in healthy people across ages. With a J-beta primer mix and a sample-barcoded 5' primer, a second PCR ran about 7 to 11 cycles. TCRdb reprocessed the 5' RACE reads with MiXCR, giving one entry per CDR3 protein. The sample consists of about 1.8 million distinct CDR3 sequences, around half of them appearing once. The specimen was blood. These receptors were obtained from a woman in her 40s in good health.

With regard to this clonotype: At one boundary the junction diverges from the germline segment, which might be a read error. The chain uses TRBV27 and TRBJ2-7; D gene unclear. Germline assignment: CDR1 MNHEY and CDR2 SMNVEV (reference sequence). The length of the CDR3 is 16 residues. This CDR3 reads CAGSLFWKTTSYEQYF. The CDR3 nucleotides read TGTGCCGGCAGTTTATTTTGGAAGACCACCTCCTACGAGCAGTACTTC.

The CDR3 sequence: CASSASGTGEKKLFF. As DNA, the CDR3 is TGTGCCAGCAGTGCCTCCGGGACAGGGGAGAAGAAACTGTTTTTT. The rearrangement joins TRBV6-5 to TRBJ1-4; 10 bases line up with TRBD1. Germline loops: CDR1 MNHEY, CDR2 SVGAGI. The CDR3 totals 15 residues. V lost 5 bases, J lost 11 bases, and 11 bases stayed unmatched.

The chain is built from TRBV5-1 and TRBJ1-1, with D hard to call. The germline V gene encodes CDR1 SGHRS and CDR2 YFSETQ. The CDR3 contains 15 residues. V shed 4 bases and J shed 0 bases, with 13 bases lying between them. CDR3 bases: TGCGCCAGCAGCCCCGGAGCTACGGTGAACACTGAAGCTTTCTTT. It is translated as CASSPGATVNTEAFF.

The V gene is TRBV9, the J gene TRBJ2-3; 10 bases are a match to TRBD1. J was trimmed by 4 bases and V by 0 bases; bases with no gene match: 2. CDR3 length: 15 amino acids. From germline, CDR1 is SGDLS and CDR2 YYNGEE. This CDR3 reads CASSVGQGASDTQYF. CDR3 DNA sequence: TGTGCCAGCAGCGTAGGACAGGGGGCATCAGATACGCAGTATTTT.

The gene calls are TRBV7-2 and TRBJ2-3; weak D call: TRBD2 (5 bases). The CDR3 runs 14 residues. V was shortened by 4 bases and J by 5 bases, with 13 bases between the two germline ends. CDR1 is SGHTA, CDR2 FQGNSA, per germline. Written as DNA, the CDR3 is TGTGCCAGCAGCTACGGGTCGGGGAGAGATACGCAGTATTTT. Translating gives CASSYGSGRDTQYF.

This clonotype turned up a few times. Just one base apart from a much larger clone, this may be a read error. CDR3 nucleotides: TGTGCCAGCAGACTACAGGGGAACACTGAAGCTTTCTTT. Amino acids: CASRLQGNTEAFF. This rearrangement joins TRBV12-3 or TRBV12-4 to TRBJ1-1; perhaps TRBD1 as D (6 bases). The CDR3 is 13 residues long. V gave up 6 bases and J gave up 1 base, with 9 bases separating them.

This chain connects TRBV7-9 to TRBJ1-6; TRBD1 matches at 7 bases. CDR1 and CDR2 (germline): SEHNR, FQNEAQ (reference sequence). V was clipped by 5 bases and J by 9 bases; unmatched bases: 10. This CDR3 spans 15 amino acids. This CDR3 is CASSQVRQGSSPLHF. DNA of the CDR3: TGTGCCAGCAGCCAGGTTCGACAGGGCAGTTCACCCCTCCACTTT.

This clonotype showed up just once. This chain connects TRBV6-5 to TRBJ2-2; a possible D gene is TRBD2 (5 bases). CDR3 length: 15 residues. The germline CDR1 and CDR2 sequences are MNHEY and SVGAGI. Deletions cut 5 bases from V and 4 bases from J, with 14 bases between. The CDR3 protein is CASSGLILGTGELFF. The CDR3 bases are TGTGCCAGCAGTGGACTGATCCTAGGCACCGGGGAGCTGTTTTTT.

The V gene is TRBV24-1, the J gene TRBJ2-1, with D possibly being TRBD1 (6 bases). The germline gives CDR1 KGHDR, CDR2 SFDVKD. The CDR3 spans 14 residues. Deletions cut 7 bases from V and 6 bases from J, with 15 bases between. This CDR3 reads CATSVRTGSNEQFF. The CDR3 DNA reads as TGTGCCACCAGCGTACGTACAGGGAGCAATGAGCAGTTCTTC.

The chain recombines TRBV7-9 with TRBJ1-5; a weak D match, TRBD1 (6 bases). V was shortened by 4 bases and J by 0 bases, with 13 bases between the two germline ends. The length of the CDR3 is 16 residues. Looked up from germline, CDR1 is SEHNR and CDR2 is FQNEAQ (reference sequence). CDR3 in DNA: TGTGCCAGCAGCTCACAGGGAACGTCTAGCAATCAGCCCCAGCATTTT. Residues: CASSSQGTSSNQPQHF.

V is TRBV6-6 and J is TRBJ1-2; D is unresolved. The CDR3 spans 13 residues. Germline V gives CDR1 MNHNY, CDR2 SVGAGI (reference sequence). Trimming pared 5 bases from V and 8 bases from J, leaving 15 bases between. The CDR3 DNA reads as TGTGCCAGCAGTCTTGACCCTCTTGGGGGCTACACCTTC. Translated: CASSLDPLGGYTF.

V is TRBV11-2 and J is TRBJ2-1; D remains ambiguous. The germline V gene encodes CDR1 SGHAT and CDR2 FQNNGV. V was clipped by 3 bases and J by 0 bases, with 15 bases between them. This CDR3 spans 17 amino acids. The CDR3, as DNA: TGTGCCAGCAGCTTTTCCCAAAGCATCGCCTCCTACAATGAGCAGTTCTTC. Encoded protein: CASSFSQSIASYNEQFF.

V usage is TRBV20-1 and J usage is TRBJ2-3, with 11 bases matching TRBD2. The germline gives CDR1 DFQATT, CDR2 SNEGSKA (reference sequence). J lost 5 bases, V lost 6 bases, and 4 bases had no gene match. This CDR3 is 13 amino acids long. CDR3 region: CSAPLAGEDTQYF. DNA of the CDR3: TGCAGTGCCCCACTAGCGGGGGAAGATACGCAGTATTTT.

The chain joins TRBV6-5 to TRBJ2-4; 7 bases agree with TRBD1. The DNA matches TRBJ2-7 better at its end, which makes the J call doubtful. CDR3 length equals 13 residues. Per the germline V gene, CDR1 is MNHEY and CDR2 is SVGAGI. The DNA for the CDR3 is TGTGCCAGCAGTTACGAGGGGGCTTACGAGCAGTACTTC. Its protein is CASSYEGAYEQYF.

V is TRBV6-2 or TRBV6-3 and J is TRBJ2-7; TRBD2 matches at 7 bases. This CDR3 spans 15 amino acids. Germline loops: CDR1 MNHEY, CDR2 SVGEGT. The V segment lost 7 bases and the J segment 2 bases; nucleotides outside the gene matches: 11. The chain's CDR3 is CASTIVPGGTYEQYF. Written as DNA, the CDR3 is TGTGCCAGCACAATAGTACCGGGGGGTACCTACGAGCAGTACTTC.

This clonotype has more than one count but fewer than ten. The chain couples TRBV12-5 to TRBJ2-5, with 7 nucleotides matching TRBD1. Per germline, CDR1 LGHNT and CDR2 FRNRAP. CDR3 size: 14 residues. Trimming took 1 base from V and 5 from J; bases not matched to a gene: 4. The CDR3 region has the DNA TGTGCTAGTGGTTTGGGACAGGGCAGGGAGACCCAGTACTTC. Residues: CASGLGQGRETQYF.

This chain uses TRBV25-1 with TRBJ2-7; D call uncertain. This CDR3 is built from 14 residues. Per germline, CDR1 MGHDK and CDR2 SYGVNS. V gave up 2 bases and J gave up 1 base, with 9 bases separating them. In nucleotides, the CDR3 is TGTGCCAGCAGTGAAGTCAGCAGGTCCTACGAGCAGTACTTC. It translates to CASSEVSRSYEQYF.

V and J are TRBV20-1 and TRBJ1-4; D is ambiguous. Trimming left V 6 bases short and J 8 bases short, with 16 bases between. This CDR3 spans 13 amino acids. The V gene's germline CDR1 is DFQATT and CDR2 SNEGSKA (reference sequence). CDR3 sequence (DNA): TGCAGTGCCGCCGGGCCCCTGGGGGAAAAACTGTTTTTT. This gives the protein CSAAGPLGEKLFF.

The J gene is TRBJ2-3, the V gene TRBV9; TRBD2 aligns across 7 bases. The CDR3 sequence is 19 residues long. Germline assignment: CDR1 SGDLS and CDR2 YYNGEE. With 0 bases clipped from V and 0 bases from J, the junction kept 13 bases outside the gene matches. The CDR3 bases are TGTGCCAGCAGCGTAGGTCCCCCCGGGGGGATTTCTAGCACAGATACGCAGTATTTT. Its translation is CASSVGPPGGISSTDTQYF.

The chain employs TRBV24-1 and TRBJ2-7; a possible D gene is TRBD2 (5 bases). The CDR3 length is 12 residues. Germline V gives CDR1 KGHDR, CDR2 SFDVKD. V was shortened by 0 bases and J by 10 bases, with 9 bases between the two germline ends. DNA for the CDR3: TGTGCCACCAGTGATTTGCGGGGAGCACAGTACTTC. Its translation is CATSDLRGAQYF.